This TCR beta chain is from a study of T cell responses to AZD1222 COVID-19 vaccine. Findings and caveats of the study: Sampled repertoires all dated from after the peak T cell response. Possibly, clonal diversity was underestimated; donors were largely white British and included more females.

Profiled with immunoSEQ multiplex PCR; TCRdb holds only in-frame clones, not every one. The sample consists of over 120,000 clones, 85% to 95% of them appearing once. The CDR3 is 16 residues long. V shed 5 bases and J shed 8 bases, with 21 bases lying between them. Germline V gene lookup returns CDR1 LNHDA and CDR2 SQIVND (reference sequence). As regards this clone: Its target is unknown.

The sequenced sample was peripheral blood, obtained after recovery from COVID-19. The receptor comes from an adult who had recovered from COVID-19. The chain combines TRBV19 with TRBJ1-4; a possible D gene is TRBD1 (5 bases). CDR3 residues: CASSSPLIGGREKLFF. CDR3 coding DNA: TGTGCCAGTAGTTCTCCCCTCATCGGGGGACGGGAAAAACTGTTTTTT.